These 7 T cell receptor beta chains came from one sample sequenced in a study of CD8 T cells in ankylosing spondylitis. One entry per CDR3 protein, called by TCRdb with MiXCR from the 5' RACE reads. The table has under 300,000 distinct CDR3 sequences, about 10% seen once. Specimen: blood, either unsorted or a sorted T cell fraction (not recorded which). The receptors were gathered from a male donor with ankylosing spondylitis or in good health (not recorded which).

Note on this clonotype: A much larger clone sits a single nucleotide away, making a read error possible. V is TRBV11-2 and J is TRBJ2-3; a weak D match, TRBD2 (7 bases). The CDR3 is 13 amino acids. Trimming removed 8 bases from V and 4 bases from J, with 13 bases in between. Germline V gene data show CDR1 as SGHAT and CDR2 as FQNNGV. In nucleotides, the CDR3 is TGTGCCAGCGGCCTCGGGGGGCCAGATACGCAGTATTTT. It is translated as CASGLGGPDTQYF. The full variable domain, with the rest looked up from reference TRBV11-2 and TRBJ2-3, is EAGVAQSPRYKIIEKRQSVAFWCNPISGHATLYWYQQILGQGPKLLIQFQNNGVVDDSQLPKDRFSAERLKGVDSTLKIQPAKLEDSAVYLCASGLGGPDTQYFGPGTRLTVL.

Only a few counts were recorded for this clonotype. The chain combines TRBV6-1 with TRBJ1-3; no reliable D call. This CDR3 region has 15 residues. CDR1 and CDR2 from the germline V gene are MNHNS and SASEGT. V lost 5 bases to trimming and J lost 1 base, with 12 bases between them. CDR3 amino acids: CASSPAGLSGNTIYF. The CDR3 DNA reads as TGTGCCAGCAGTCCTGCCGGATTGTCTGGAAACACCATATATTTT.

This clonotype appeared many times. This chain joins TRBV5-1 and TRBJ2-2, with D maybe TRBD1 (5 bases). CDR3 length: 14 residues. Looked up from germline, CDR1 is SGHRS and CDR2 is YFSETQ. V was pared by 4 bases and J by 4 bases, with 11 bases between. CDR3 in DNA: TGCGCCAGCAGCAGCCCGACAGTCACCGGGGAGCTGTTTTTT. As protein: CASSSPTVTGELFF. The full variable domain, with the rest looked up from reference TRBV5-1 and TRBJ2-2, is KAGVTQTPRYLIKTRGQQVTLSCSPISGHRSVSWYQQTPGQGLQFLFEYFSETQRNKGNFPGRFSGRQFSNSRSEMNVSTLELGDSALYLCASSSPTVTGELFFGEGSRLTVL.

This clonotype was seen once. The rearrangement links TRBV11-2 to TRBJ1-1; possible D gene TRBD1, 5 bases. Per germline, CDR1 SGHAT and CDR2 FQNNGV. V was pared by 7 bases and J by 1 base, with 19 bases between. The CDR3 is made up of 16 amino acids. CDR3 nucleotides: TGTGCCAGCACATCCCCGTTTGGGGCTGCGAACACTGAAGCTTTCTTT. As protein: CASTSPFGAANTEAFF.

Concerning this clonotype: With a much larger clone just one base away, this may be a read error. J is TRBJ1-2 and V is TRBV7-3; no clear D. Trimming shortened V by 2 bases and J by 2 bases, and 6 bases separated the two germline ends. The length of the CDR3 is 13 residues. In germline, CDR1 is SGHTA, CDR2 FQGTGA. CDR3 in amino acids: CASSLDMNYGYTF. CDR3 bases: TGTGCCAGCAGCTTAGACATGAACTATGGCTACACCTTC.

The V call is TRBV2, the J call TRBJ2-3, with 7 bases identical to TRBD2. The length of the CDR3 is 13 residues. V was pared by 11 bases and J by 2 bases, with 7 bases of the junction left unmatched. Germline-derived CDR1 and CDR2 are SNHLY and FYNNEI. CDR3 in amino acids: CAFGGINTDTQYF. CDR3 in DNA: TGTGCCTTCGGGGGGATTAACACAGATACGCAGTATTTT.

This clonotype was observed many times. The V gene is TRBV28, the J gene TRBJ2-1; no firm D call. V lost 3 bases and J lost 0, with 3 bases in between. CDR3 length: 13 amino acids. In germline, CDR1 is MDHEN, CDR2 SYDVKM. CDR3 sequence reads: CASSLPSYNEQFF. CDR3 nucleotides: TGTGCCAGCAGTTTGCCCTCCTACAATGAGCAGTTCTTC.